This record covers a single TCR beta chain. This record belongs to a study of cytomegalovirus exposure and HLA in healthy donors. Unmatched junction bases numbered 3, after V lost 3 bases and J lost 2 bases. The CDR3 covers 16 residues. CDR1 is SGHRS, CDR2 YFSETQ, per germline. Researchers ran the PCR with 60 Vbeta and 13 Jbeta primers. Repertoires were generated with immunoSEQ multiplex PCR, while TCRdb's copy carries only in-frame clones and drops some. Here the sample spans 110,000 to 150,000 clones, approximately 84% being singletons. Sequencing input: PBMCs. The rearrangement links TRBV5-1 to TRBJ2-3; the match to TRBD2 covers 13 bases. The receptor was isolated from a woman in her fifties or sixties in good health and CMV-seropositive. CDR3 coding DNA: TGCGCCAGCAGCTCGGGACTAGCGGGGCCCACAGATACGCAGTATTTT. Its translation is CASSSGLAGPTDTQYF.